Listed here is a single T cell receptor beta chain. Its antigen is unidentified. Two rounds of multiplex PCR amplified TCR beta CDR3 from genomic DNA. First-round PCR employed TRBV- and TRBJ-specific primers for each gene. A single record per CDR3 protein comes from TCRdb applying MiXCR to the multiplex PCR reads. The top ten clones hold 9.2% of a sample with over 50,000 distinct CDR3 sequences, about 35% of them seen once. The data are from a study of prognosis after radiotherapy for stage I lung cancer. Study-wide context: Each patient with non-small cell lung cancer was deemed medically inoperable. General study points: Median unique TCR clones dropped from 10,088 to 6,861 after stereotactic body radiation therapy. Nobody established whether the expanded TCR clones were specific to the tumor.

CDR1 is SGHRS and CDR2 is YFSETQ in the germline V gene. CDR3 size: 14 residues. The ends were cut back, 4 bases at V and 1 base at J, with 11 bases in the middle. At each of two time points, about 6 milliliters of venous blood were taken. J is TRBJ1-1 and V is TRBV5-1, with D maybe TRBD1 (5 bases). This receptor was identified in a donor aged 50 or older with non-small cell lung cancer. The specimen was PBMCs, collected before or after stereotactic body radiation therapy (not recorded which). In DNA, the CDR3 is TGCGCCAGCAGCCTTCGGACAACGAACACTGAAGCTTTCTTT. It codes for CASSLRTTNTEAFF. Together with reference TRBV5-1 and TRBJ1-1, the CDR3 gives the full variable domain: KAGVTQTPRYLIKTRGQQVTLSCSPISGHRSVSWYQQTPGQGLQFLFEYFSETQRNKGNFPGRFSGRQFSNSRSEMNVSTLELGDSALYLCASSLRTTNTEAFFGQGTRLTVV.